Listed here are 32 T cell receptor beta chains from one sample, sequenced in a study of blood T cell repertoires in COVID-19. Only in-frame clones appear in the TCRdb table, and some are missing; sequencing was by immunoSEQ multiplex PCR. The sample has about 420,000 clones; around 90% are singletons. Sequenced sample: peripheral blood. The receptors originated from a young man with COVID-19, enrolled during active disease.

The J gene is TRBJ2-5, the V gene TRBV2; the match to TRBD1 covers 11 bases. The CDR3 extends over 15 amino acids. V trimming: 5 bases; J trimming: 5 bases; junction bases outside the gene matches: 7. Germline V lookup: CDR1 SNHLY, CDR2 FYNNEI. Here the CDR3 DNA reads TGTGCCAGCAGTCCTCGGACAGGGGGCGAGGAGACCCAGTACTTC. It specifies CASSPRTGGEETQYF.

The J gene is TRBJ2-2, the V gene TRBV25-1; perhaps TRBD2 as D (7 bases). Germline CDR1 and CDR2: MGHDK and SYGVNS. The CDR3 is 13 amino acids. Trimming removed 7 bases from V and 5 bases from J, with 11 bases in between. CDR3 residues: CASTGGPTGELFF. The CDR3 coding sequence is TGTGCCAGCACGGGGGGCCCGACCGGGGAGCTGTTTTTT.

DNA of the CDR3: TGTGCCAGCAGTTATTTCCCCCTAGCGAGCACCGGGGAGCTGTTTTTT. Encoded protein: CASSYFPLASTGELFF. The chain joins TRBV6-5 to TRBJ2-2; possible D gene TRBD2, 6 bases. CDR1 is MNHEY and CDR2 is SVGAGI in the germline V gene. This CDR3 comprises 16 residues. Deletions cut 3 bases from V and 4 bases from J, with 15 bases between.

The V call is TRBV5-1, the J call TRBJ2-1, with 8 bases aligning to TRBD1. The CDR3 is made up of 15 amino acids. Per germline, CDR1 SGHRS and CDR2 YFSETQ. With V trimmed by 1 base and J by 2 bases, 2 bases remained unmatched. This chain's CDR3 is CASSLTGGTYNEQFF. For the CDR3, the DNA is TGCGCCAGCAGCTTGACAGGGGGGACCTACAATGAGCAGTTCTTC.

V usage is TRBV5-1 and J usage is TRBJ2-7; the match to TRBD1 covers 10 bases. Per germline, CDR1 SGHRS and CDR2 YFSETQ. This CDR3 is 16 amino acids long. Trimming took 4 bases from V and 4 from J; bases not matched to a gene: 11. CDR3: CASSRATRDRGYEQYF. The CDR3 bases are TGCGCCAGCAGCCGGGCGACCCGGGACAGGGGATACGAGCAGTACTTC.

A remark on this clone: This sample includes further DNA sequences coding for the same CDR3. DNA for the CDR3: TGTGCCAGCAGCTCAGGACAGGGGGGCACCGGGGAGCTGTTTTTT. Translated: CASSSGQGGTGELFF. V and J are TRBV7-9 and TRBJ2-2, with 10 bases fitting TRBD1. The CDR3 is 15 amino acids. V lost 4 bases to trimming and J lost 4 bases; unmatched junction nucleotides: 3. Germline values: CDR1 SEHNR, CDR2 FQNEAQ (reference sequence).

This rearrangement joins TRBV12-3 or TRBV12-4 to TRBJ2-1; TRBD1 matches 10 bases. V was pared by 6 bases and J by 14 bases, with 4 bases of the junction left unmatched. There are 11 residues in the CDR3. DNA for the CDR3: TGTGCCAGCAGGCGGGACAGGGGCGAGTTCTTC. Protein product: CASRRDRGEFF.

This clone was counted a few times. This chain connects TRBV10-3 to TRBJ2-1; 11 positions match TRBD2. The germline V gene has CDR1 ENHRY and CDR2 SYGVKD. CDR3 length: 14 amino acids. J was trimmed by 10 bases and V by 6 bases; bases with no gene match: 8. The DNA of the CDR3 is TGTGCCATCAGCGAGGAGAGACTAGCGGGGGAGCAGTTCTTC. Its translation is CAISEERLAGEQFF.

V and J are TRBV3-1 (or the pseudogene TRBV3-2) and TRBJ1-2, with D hard to call. CDR3 length: 13 residues. Looked up from germline, CDR1 is LGHDT and CDR2 is YNNKEL (reference sequence). Trimming removed 4 bases from V and 7 bases from J, with 13 bases in between. In DNA, the CDR3 is TGTGCCAGCAGCCGAGGAGTCCTCGTTGGCTACACCTTC. This translates into CASSRGVLVGYTF.

This chain connects TRBV18 to TRBJ2-2; possibly TRBD1 for D (6 bases). The V gene's germline CDR1 is KGHSH and CDR2 LQKENI. V was cut by 3 bases and J by 5 bases, with 13 bases left in between. CDR3 length: 15 amino acids. This CDR3 is CASSPSGAWTGELFF. The CDR3 nucleotides read TGTGCCAGCTCACCCTCAGGGGCTTGGACCGGGGAGCTGTTTTTT.

This clone was observed a single time. The chain carries TRBV12-3 or TRBV12-4 and TRBJ1-3, with D hard to call. The ends were cut back, 6 bases at V and 9 bases at J, with 12 bases in the middle. The CDR3 length is 12 residues. The CDR3 spells CASRTGASTIYF. The CDR3 DNA reads TGTGCCAGCAGGACGGGAGCCAGCACCATATATTTT.

There are a few counts of this clone. This chain connects TRBV27 to TRBJ1-5; tentative D call: TRBD1 (5 bases). V was shortened by 3 bases and J by 6 bases, with 12 bases between the two germline ends. The CDR3 spans 14 residues. Germline V gives CDR1 MNHEY, CDR2 SMNVEV (reference sequence). The CDR3 sequence: CASSLQGWSQPQHF. CDR3 sequence (DNA): TGTGCCAGCAGTTTGCAGGGTTGGAGTCAGCCCCAGCATTTT.

The V call is TRBV30, the J call TRBJ2-7, with D perhaps TRBD2 (6 bases). The CDR3 has 13 residues. Germline values: CDR1 GTSNPN, CDR2 SVGIG (reference sequence). Between the trimmed V and J ends, which lost 7 bases and 6 bases, there was a span of 19 bases. In DNA, the CDR3 is TGTGCCTCAGAGGGATTTCGAGCGGGCGAGCAGTACTTC. Its protein is CASEGFRAGEQYF.

This chain links TRBV5-4 with TRBJ2-3; TRBD2 might be the D (7 bases). Germline values: CDR1 SGHNT, CDR2 YYREEE (reference sequence). The CDR3 length is 15 residues. V was pared by 0 bases and J by 6 bases, with 14 bases between. CDR3 region: CASSLEGGQGDTQYF. The CDR3 nucleotides are TGTGCCAGCAGCTTGGAGGGGGGGCAGGGGGATACGCAGTATTTT.

This clone came up once. The gene calls are TRBV12-5 and TRBJ2-3; D is uncertain. CDR3 length: 13 residues. V shed 7 bases and J shed 0 bases, with 8 bases lying between them. The germline gives CDR1 LGHNT, CDR2 FRNRAP. CDR3 nucleotides: TGTGCTAGTGAGAAGCCCAGCACAGATACGCAGTATTTT. Its translation: CASEKPSTDTQYF. The whole variable domain, filled in from reference TRBV12-5 and TRBJ2-3, reads DARVTQTPRHKVTEMGQEVTMRCQPILGHNTVFWYRQTMMQGLELLAYFRNRAPLDDSGMPKDRFSAEMPDATLATLKIQPSEPRDSAVYFCASEKPSTDTQYFGPGTRLTVL.

This clone appeared once. This chain uses TRBV6-5 with TRBJ2-3; D is unresolved. Trimming took 5 bases from V and 3 from J, leaving 12 bases between them. Germline assignment: CDR1 MNHEY and CDR2 SVGAGI. The CDR3 has 14 residues. CDR3 sequence (DNA): TGTGCCAGCAGTCCCCAGAGGCGGACAGATACGCAGTATTTT. It codes for CASSPQRRTDTQYF.

The chain is built from TRBV18 and TRBJ2-4; D possibly corresponds to TRBD2 (5 bases). The V end lost 1 base, the J end lost 8 bases, and 18 bases lay between the germline ends. CDR3 length: 16 residues. Germline V gives CDR1 KGHSH, CDR2 LQKENI. CDR3 sequence reads: CASSPRTLNDGDIQYF. CDR3 DNA: TGTGCCAGCTCACCACGCACTCTCAACGACGGGGACATTCAGTACTTC. Full variable domain (missing parts from reference TRBV18 and TRBJ2-4): NAGVMQNPRHLVRRRGQEARLRCSPMKGHSHVYWYRQLPEEGLKFMVYLQKENIIDESGMPKERFSAEFPKEGPSILRIQQVVRGDSAAYFCASSPRTLNDGDIQYFGAGTRLSVL.

This clone has a single count. The genes are TRBV7-9 and TRBJ1-2; 10 bases fit TRBD1. The J segment lost 6 bases and the V segment lost 6 bases, leaving 7 bases of the junction unmatched. CDR1 and CDR2 (germline): SEHNR, FQNEAQ (reference sequence). CDR3 size: 14 residues. CDR3 residues: CASRKGTGADGYTF. CDR3 nucleotides: TGTGCCAGCAGAAAGGGGACAGGGGCGGATGGCTACACCTTC. The full variable domain, its missing parts supplied by reference TRBV7-9 and TRBJ1-2, is DTGVSQNPRHKITKRGQNVTFRCDPISEHNRLYWYRQTLGQGPEFLTYFQNEAQLEKSRLLSDRFSAERPKGSFSTLEIQRTEQGDSAMYLCASRKGTGADGYTFGSGTRLTVV.

V is TRBV5-5 and J is TRBJ1-3; maybe TRBD1 (6 bases). This CDR3 region has 14 residues. V gave up 3 bases and J gave up 3 bases, with 10 bases separating them. Germline CDR1 and CDR2: SGHKS and YYEKEE (reference sequence). The chain's CDR3 is CASSSGQFGNTIYF. In DNA, the CDR3 is TGTGCCAGCAGCTCAGGACAGTTTGGAAACACCATATATTTT.

This chain uses TRBV6-5 with TRBJ2-7; D not certain. The CDR3 is 14 residues long. Between the trimmed V and J ends, which lost 2 bases and 1 base, there was a span of 9 bases. Germline V CDR1 and CDR2: MNHEY, SVGAGI. CDR3 in amino acids: CASSYLPVSYEQYF. The CDR3 DNA reads as TGTGCCAGCAGTTACCTCCCAGTTTCCTACGAGCAGTACTTC.

Comments on this clone: Other DNA variants within this sample encode the same CDR3. V and J are TRBV5-1 and TRBJ2-3; possibly TRBD2 for D (6 bases). The CDR3 sequence is 15 residues long. The germline gives CDR1 SGHRS, CDR2 YFSETQ. The V and J ends lost 2 bases and 0 bases respectively, with 10 bases between them. CDR3 in amino acids: CASSLGRGSTDTQYF. CDR3 sequence (DNA): TGCGCCAGCAGCTTAGGGCGGGGAAGCACAGATACGCAGTATTTT.

The J gene is TRBJ2-3, the V gene TRBV3-1 (or the pseudogene TRBV3-2); 15 bases map to TRBD2. There are 18 residues in the CDR3. Germline CDR1 and CDR2: LGHDT and YNNKEL (reference sequence). Germline trimming cut 1 base from V and 7 bases from J; bases unmatched to any gene: 9. The CDR3 here is CASSQGGLAGGRTNTQYF. For the CDR3, the DNA is TGTGCCAGCAGCCAAGGAGGACTAGCGGGGGGGCGTACGAATACGCAGTATTTT.

CDR3 region: CASSRPLAGDDTQYF. In nucleotides, the CDR3 is TGTGCCAGCAGCCGCCCACTAGCGGGGGACGATACGCAGTATTTT. The genes are TRBV5-4 and TRBJ2-3; 11 nucleotides line up with TRBD2. V trimming: 4 bases; J trimming: 6 bases; junction bases outside the gene matches: 7. Germline V gene data show CDR1 as SGHNT and CDR2 as YYREEE (reference sequence). This CDR3 spans 15 amino acids.

This sequence joins TRBV3-1 (or the pseudogene TRBV3-2) and TRBJ1-1; D not certain. The V end lost 1 base, the J end lost 0 bases, and 12 bases lay between the germline ends. Germline-derived CDR1 and CDR2 are LGHDT and YNNKEL (reference sequence). The CDR3 is 16 residues long. CDR3 DNA: TGTGCCAGCAGCCAAGGAGGGCCGGGAATGAACACTGAAGCTTTCTTT. It specifies CASSQGGPGMNTEAFF.

The chain is built from TRBV27 and TRBJ2-7, with D tentatively TRBD1 (5 bases). This CDR3 spans 16 amino acids. Between the trimmed V and J ends, which lost 5 bases and 7 bases, there was a span of 24 bases. CDR1 is MNHEY, CDR2 SMNVEV, per germline (reference sequence). CDR3 DNA sequence: TGTGCCAGCAGTCCCCCCCTTTGGGCAGGGTCCAGGGAGCAGTACTTC. It translates to CASSPPLWAGSREQYF.

This clone has a single count. The chain recombines TRBV19 with TRBJ2-3; 10 positions agree with TRBD2. The CDR3 consists of 15 residues. The V segment lost 5 bases and the J segment 5 bases; nucleotides outside the gene matches: 7. The V gene's germline CDR1 is LNHDA and CDR2 SQIVND (reference sequence). CDR3 loop: CASSASLAGLDTQYF. The CDR3 DNA reads as TGTGCCAGTAGTGCCTCACTAGCGGGGCTAGATACGCAGTATTTT.

The chain recombines TRBV7-8 with TRBJ1-5, with D uncertain. V gave up 3 bases and J gave up 4 bases, with 7 bases separating them. The germline V gene encodes CDR1 SGHVS and CDR2 FQNEAQ. The CDR3 sequence is 13 residues long. CDR3 DNA: TGTGCCAGCAGCTTTGACTCAAATCAGCCCCAGCATTTT. Its translation is CASSFDSNQPQHF.

V is TRBV6-5 and J is TRBJ1-3; D ambiguous. The germline V gene has CDR1 MNHEY and CDR2 SVGAGI. The CDR3 runs 12 residues. Trimming stripped 9 bases from V and 0 bases from J, with 6 bases between. CDR3 nucleotide sequence: TGTGCCAGTTCCCGCTCTGGAAACACCATATATTTT. Its protein is CASSRSGNTIYF.

This chain uses TRBV24-1 with TRBJ1-2; D not certain. This CDR3 has 14 amino acids. Germline V gene lookup returns CDR1 KGHDR and CDR2 SFDVKD. Trimming took off 12 bases at V and 4 bases at J, with 20 bases between the two ends. The CDR3 region is CAPVRRFTVYGYTF. For the CDR3, the DNA is TGTGCCCCCGTCCGGAGGTTCACGGTCTATGGCTACACCTTC.

The V and J genes are TRBV10-2 and TRBJ1-5; D might be TRBD1 (5 bases). Germline CDR1 reads WSHSY; CDR2 reads SAAADI. The CDR3 extends over 14 amino acids. Trimming removed 10 bases at V and 2 bases at J, with 15 bases between. The CDR3 reads CATRRDFGNQPQHF. The DNA for the CDR3 is TGCGCCACCAGGAGGGACTTTGGCAATCAGCCCCAGCATTTT.

The rearrangement links TRBV29-1 to TRBJ2-5; TRBD1 might be the D (5 bases). The V and J ends lost 7 bases and 5 bases respectively, with 26 bases between them. Per the germline V gene, CDR1 is SQVTM and CDR2 is ANQGSEA. This CDR3 is 16 amino acids long. The CDR3 spells CSGKESAREKGETQYF. CDR3 bases: TGCAGCGGCAAAGAATCGGCCAGGGAAAAGGGGGAGACCCAGTACTTC.

This clone was found once. J is TRBJ1-1 and V is TRBV6-5; weak D call: TRBD1 (5 bases). Trimming took off 7 bases at V and 2 bases at J, with 11 bases between the two ends. Germline assignment: CDR1 MNHEY and CDR2 SVGAGI. The CDR3 spans 13 residues. The CDR3 bases are TGTGCCAGCAAGGGGCAGGCCAACACTGAAGCTTTCTTT. Its protein is CASKGQANTEAFF.